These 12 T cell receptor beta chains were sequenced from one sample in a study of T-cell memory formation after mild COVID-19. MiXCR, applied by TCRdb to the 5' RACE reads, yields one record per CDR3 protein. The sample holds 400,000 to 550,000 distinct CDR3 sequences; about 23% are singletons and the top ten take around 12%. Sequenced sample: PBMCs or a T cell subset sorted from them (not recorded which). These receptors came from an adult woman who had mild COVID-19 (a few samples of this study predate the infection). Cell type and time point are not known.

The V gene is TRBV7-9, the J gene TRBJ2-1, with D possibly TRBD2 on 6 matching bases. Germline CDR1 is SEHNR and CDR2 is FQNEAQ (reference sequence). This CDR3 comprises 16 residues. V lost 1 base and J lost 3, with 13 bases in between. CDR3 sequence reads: CASSLVGGNLYNEQFF. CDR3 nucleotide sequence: TGTGCCAGCAGCTTAGTTGGAGGGAACCTCTACAATGAGCAGTTCTTC.

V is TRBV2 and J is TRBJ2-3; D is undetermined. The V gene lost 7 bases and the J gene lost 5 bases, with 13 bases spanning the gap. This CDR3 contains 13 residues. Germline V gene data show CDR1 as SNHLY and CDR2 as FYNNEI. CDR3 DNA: TGTGCCAGCACCGGCCTCGCGAAAGATACGCAGTATTTT. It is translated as CASTGLAKDTQYF.

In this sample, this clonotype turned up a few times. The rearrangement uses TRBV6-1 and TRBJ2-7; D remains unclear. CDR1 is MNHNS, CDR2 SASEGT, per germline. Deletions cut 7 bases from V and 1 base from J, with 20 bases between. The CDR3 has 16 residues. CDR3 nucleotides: TGTGCCAGCACAGAGCCCGGCCAAACGAGGTCCTACGAGCAGTACTTC. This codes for CASTEPGQTRSYEQYF.

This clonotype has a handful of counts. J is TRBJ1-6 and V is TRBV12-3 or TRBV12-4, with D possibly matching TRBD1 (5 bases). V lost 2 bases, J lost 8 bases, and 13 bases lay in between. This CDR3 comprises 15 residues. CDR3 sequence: CASSLRGEKHSPLHF. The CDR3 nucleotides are TGTGCCAGCAGTTTAAGAGGGGAGAAGCATTCACCCCTCCACTTT.

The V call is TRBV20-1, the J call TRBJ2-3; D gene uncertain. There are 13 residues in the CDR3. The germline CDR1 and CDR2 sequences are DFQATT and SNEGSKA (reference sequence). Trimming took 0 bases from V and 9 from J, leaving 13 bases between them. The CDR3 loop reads CSAREPTRLTQYF. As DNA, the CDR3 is TGCAGTGCTAGAGAACCCACTCGGCTGACGCAGTATTTT.

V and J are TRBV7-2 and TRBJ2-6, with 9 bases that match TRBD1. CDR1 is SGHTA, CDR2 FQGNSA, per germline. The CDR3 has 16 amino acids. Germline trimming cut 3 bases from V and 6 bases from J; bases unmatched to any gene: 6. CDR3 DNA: TGTGCCAGCAGCTTCCCGGGACAGGGAAAGGCCAACGTCCTGACTTTC. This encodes CASSFPGQGKANVLTF.

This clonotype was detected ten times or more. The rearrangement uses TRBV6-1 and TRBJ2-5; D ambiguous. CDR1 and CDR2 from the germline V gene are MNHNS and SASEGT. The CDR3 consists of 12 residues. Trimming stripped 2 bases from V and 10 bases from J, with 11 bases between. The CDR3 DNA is TGTGCCAGCAGTGAAATTGCGTTTGGCCAGTACTTC. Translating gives CASSEIAFGQYF.

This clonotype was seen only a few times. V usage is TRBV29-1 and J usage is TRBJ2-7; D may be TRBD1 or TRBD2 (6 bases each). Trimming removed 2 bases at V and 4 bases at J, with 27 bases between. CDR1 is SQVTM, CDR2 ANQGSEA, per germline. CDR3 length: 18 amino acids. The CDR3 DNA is TGCAGCGTTGAATTTGGGGGACTTAGAGCAGGGGAGCCTTACGAGCAGTACTTC. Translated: CSVEFGGLRAGEPYEQYF.

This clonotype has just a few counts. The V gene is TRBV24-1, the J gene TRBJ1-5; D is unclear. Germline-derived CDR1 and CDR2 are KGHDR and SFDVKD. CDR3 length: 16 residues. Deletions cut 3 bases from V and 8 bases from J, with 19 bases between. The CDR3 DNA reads TGTGCCACCAGTGATCCTCAACCGGGCCCCGAAGAGCCCCAGCATTTT. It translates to CATSDPQPGPEEPQHF.

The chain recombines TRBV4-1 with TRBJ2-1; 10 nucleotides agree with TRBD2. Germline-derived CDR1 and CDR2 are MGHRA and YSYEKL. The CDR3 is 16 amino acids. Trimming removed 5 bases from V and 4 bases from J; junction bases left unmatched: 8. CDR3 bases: TGCGCCAGCAGCTTCACAGCGGGGGGGCTTTACAATGAGCAGTTCTTC. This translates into CASSFTAGGLYNEQFF.

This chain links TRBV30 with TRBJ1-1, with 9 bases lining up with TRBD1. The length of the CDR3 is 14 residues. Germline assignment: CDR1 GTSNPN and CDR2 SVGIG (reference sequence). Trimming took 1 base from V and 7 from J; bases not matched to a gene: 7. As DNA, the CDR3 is TGTGCCTGGAGTGATAACAGGGGGCTTTATGAAGCTTTCTTT. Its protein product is CAWSDNRGLYEAFF.

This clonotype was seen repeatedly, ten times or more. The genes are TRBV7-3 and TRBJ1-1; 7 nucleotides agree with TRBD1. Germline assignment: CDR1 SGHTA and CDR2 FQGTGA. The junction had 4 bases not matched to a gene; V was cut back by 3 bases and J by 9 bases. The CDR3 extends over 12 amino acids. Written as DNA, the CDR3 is TGTGCCAGCAGCTTCTCACAGGGGCAAGCTTTCTTT. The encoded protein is CASSFSQGQAFF.